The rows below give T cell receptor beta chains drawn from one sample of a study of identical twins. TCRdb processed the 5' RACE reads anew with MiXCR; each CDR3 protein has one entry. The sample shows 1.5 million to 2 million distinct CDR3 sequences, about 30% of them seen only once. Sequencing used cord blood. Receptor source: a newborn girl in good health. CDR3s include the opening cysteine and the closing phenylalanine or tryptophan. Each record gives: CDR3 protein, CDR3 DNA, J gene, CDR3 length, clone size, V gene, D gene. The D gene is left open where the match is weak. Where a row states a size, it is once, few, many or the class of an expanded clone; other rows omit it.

CDR3: CASSLWAGLAGASADTQYF
DNA: TGTGCCAGCAGCTTATGGGCAGGACTAGCGGGGGCTTCTGCAGATACGCAGTATTTT
J: TRBJ2-3
length: 19
size: .
V: TRBV7-2
D: TRBD2

CDR3: CASSLKSVQETQYF
DNA: TGCGCCAGCAGCTTGAAGTCAGTCCAAGAGACCCAGTACTTC
J: TRBJ2-5
length: 14
size: .
V: TRBV5-1
D: .

CDR3: CASSNRGKGDTQYF
DNA: TGTGCCAGCAGTAACAGGGGGAAGGGAGATACGCAGTATTTT
J: TRBJ2-3
length: 14
size: few
V: TRBV2
D: TRBD1

CDR3: CSARDTLVSYNEQFF
DNA: TGCAGTGCTAGAGATACACTAGTTTCCTACAATGAGCAGTTCTTC
J: TRBJ2-1
length: 15
size: few
V: TRBV20-1
D: .

CDR3: CASSTVAGAVETQYF
DNA: TGTGCCAGCAGTACCGTAGCGGGAGCCGTTGAGACCCAGTACTTC
J: TRBJ2-5
length: 15
size: .
V: TRBV27
D: TRBD2

CDR3: CASSDGTLGQPQHF
DNA: TGTGCCAGCAGTGATGGGACACTAGGGCAGCCCCAGCATTTT
J: TRBJ1-5
length: 14
size: few
V: TRBV6-6
D: .

CDR3: CSARDLAGAYNEQFF
DNA: TGCAGTGCTAGAGATCTAGCGGGGGCCTACAATGAGCAGTTCTTC
J: TRBJ2-1
length: 15
size: many
V: TRBV20-1
D: TRBD2

CDR3: CASSLMWVTGGEETQYF
DNA: TGTGCCAGCAGCTTAATGTGGGTGACGGGGGGCGAAGAGACCCAGTACTTC
J: TRBJ2-5
length: 17
size: .
V: TRBV11-2
D: .

CDR3: CASSARTDLAKNIQYF
DNA: TGTGCCAGCAGTGCCAGGACAGACCTAGCCAAAAACATTCAGTACTTC
J: TRBJ2-4
length: 16
size: .
V: TRBV25-1
D: .

CDR3: CAGEREKYQETQYF
DNA: TGTGCCGGAGAGAGAGAGAAGTACCAAGAGACCCAGTACTTC
J: TRBJ2-5
length: 14
size: .
V: TRBV2
D: .

CDR3: CASSQEIARKLGGYSGANVLTF
DNA: TGTGCCAGCAGCCAAGAGATAGCAAGAAAGCTGGGAGGGTACTCTGGGGCCAACGTCCTGACTTTC
J: TRBJ2-6
length: 22
size: .
V: TRBV4-2
D: TRBD2

CDR3: CAISESISAGSPLHF
DNA: TGTGCCATCAGTGAGTCGATTAGTGCGGGGTCACCCCTCCACTTT
J: TRBJ1-6
length: 15
size: .
V: TRBV10-3
D: .

CDR3: CASSLGSGHMSEQFF
DNA: TGCGCCAGCAGCTTGGGTAGCGGACATATGAGTGAGCAGTTCTTC
J: TRBJ2-1
length: 15
size: few
V: TRBV5-1
D: .

CDR3: CASSLYTGLAGGGQYF
DNA: TGTGCCAGCAGCTTATATACCGGACTAGCGGGAGGAGGGCAGTATTTT
J: TRBJ2-3
length: 16
size: few
V: TRBV11-2
D: TRBD2

CDR3: CASSLDPGGETQYF
DNA: TGTGCCAGCAGCTTAGATCCAGGCGGGGAGACCCAGTACTTC
J: TRBJ2-5
length: 14
size: .
V: TRBV11-2
D: .

CDR3: CASSQELGGQPQHF
DNA: TGTGCCAGCAGCCAAGAGTTGGGGGGCCAGCCCCAGCATTTT
J: TRBJ1-5
length: 14
size: .
V: TRBV3-1
D: .

CDR3: CASSLMLETQYF
DNA: TGTGCCAGCAGCTTAATGTTGGAGACCCAGTACTTC
J: TRBJ2-5
length: 12
size: few
V: TRBV7-6
D: .

CDR3: CASSHAGGLETQYF
DNA: TGTGCCAGCAGCCACGCGGGAGGGTTGGAGACCCAGTACTTC
J: TRBJ2-5
length: 14
size: few
V: TRBV3-1
D: TRBD2

CDR3: CASSYHGLDNSPLHF
DNA: TGTGCCAGCAGTTACCATGGACTCGATAATTCACCCCTCCACTTT
J: TRBJ1-6
length: 15
size: few
V: TRBV6-5
D: .

CDR3: CASGLQRETQYF
DNA: TGTGCCAGCGGCCTTCAGAGGGAGACCCAGTACTTC
J: TRBJ2-5
length: 12
size: few
V: TRBV27
D: .

CDR3: CASSSRGSRSLYEQYF
DNA: TGTGCCAGCAGCTCTCGGGGAAGCAGGTCCCTCTACGAGCAGTACTTC
J: TRBJ2-7
length: 16
size: .
V: TRBV4-2
D: .

CDR3: CASSEYMETQYF
DNA: TGTGCCAGCAGTGAATATATGGAGACCCAGTACTTC
J: TRBJ2-5
length: 12
size: few
V: TRBV25-1
D: .

CDR3: CASQTYLETQYF
DNA: TGCGCCAGCCAGACTTATCTAGAGACCCAGTACTTC
J: TRBJ2-5
length: 12
size: few
V: TRBV10-2
D: .

CDR3: CASSPHPGLAYNEQYF
DNA: TGTGCCAGCAGCCCCCACCCGGGACTAGCTTACAATGAGCAGTACTTC
J: TRBJ2-7
length: 16
size: .
V: TRBV4-2
D: TRBD2

CDR3: CASSQWVLAGGSFEYNEQFF
DNA: TGCGCCAGCAGCCAATGGGTTCTAGCGGGGGGCTCCTTTGAATACAATGAGCAGTTCTTC
J: TRBJ2-1
length: 20
size: .
V: TRBV4-1
D: TRBD2

CDR3: CASRRGGTSYEQYF
DNA: TGTGCCAGCCGACGCGGGGGGACCTCCTACGAGCAGTACTTC
J: TRBJ2-7
length: 14
size: few
V: TRBV3-1
D: TRBD2

CDR3: CASSLAVSGTGDEQFF
DNA: TGCGCCAGCAGCTTGGCCGTTAGCGGGACGGGTGATGAGCAGTTCTTC
J: TRBJ2-1
length: 16
size: few
V: TRBV5-1
D: TRBD2

CDR3: CATSAVAGVGYNEQYF
DNA: TGTGCCACCAGTGCAGTAGCGGGAGTGGGGTACAATGAGCAGTACTTC
J: TRBJ2-7
length: 16
size: .
V: TRBV24-1
D: TRBD2

CDR3: CASNLQGHTDTQYF
DNA: TGTGCCAGCAACCTACAGGGGCACACAGATACGCAGTATTTT
J: TRBJ2-3
length: 14
size: .
V: TRBV6-1
D: TRBD1

CDR3: CASSIAGGQDEQFF
DNA: TGTGCCAGCAGTATAGCGGGGGGGCAGGATGAGCAGTTCTTC
J: TRBJ2-1
length: 14
size: .
V: TRBV12-3/TRBV12-4
D: TRBD2